One TCR beta chain is described in this entry. Its antigen is still unknown. Between 2014 and 2017, patients underwent resection in Japan or China. Each case's diagnosis was confirmed by two pathologists on H&E. Profiling relied on immunoSEQ multiplex PCR, and the TCRdb table lists in-frame clones only, not all of them. The data show around 6,100 clones, with around 74% seen just once and around 9.8% held by the top ten. The data were taken from a study of immune evolution from preneoplasia to lung adenocarcinoma. Study conclusions and caveats: Later-stage lesions appeared to have more T cells, more diversity, less clonality. Normal lung had the highest top T cell clone frequencies.

CDR1 and CDR2 (germline): SQVTM, ANQGSEA. The ends were cut back, 1 base at V and 7 bases at J, with 16 bases in the middle. CDR3 length: 14 amino acids. This sequence joins TRBV29-1 and TRBJ1-2; D is unresolved. The sequence came from an older donor with lung adenocarcinoma. What was sequenced was FFPE adjacent normal lung tissue. CDR3 DNA: TGCAGCGTTGAAGGAGATGCAGGAGTGGGTGGCTACACCTTC. Protein sequence: CSVEGDAGVGGYTF. Combining the CDR3 with reference TRBV29-1 and TRBJ1-2 gives the whole variable domain SAVISQKPSRDICQRGTSLTIQCQVDSQVTMMFWYRQQPGQSLTLIATANQGSEATYESGFVIDKFPISRPNLTFSTLTVSNMSPEDSSIYLCSVEGDAGVGGYTFGSGTRLTVV.